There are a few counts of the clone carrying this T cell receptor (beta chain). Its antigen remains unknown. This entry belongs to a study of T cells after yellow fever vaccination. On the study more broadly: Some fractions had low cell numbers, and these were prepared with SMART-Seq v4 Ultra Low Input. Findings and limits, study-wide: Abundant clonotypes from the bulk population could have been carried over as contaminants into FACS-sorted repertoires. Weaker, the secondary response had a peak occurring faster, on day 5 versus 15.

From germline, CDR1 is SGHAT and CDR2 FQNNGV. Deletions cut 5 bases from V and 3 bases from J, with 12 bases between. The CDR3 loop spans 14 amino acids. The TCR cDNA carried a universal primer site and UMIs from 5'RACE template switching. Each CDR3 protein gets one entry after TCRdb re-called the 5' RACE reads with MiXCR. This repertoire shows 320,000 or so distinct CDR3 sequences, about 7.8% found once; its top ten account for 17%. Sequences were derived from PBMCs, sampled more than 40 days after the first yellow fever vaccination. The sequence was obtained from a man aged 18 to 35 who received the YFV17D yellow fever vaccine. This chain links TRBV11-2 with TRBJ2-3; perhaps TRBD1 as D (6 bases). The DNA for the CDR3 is TGTGCCAGCAGCCTAAACAGGGTTACAGATACGCAGTATTTT. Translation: CASSLNRVTDTQYF.